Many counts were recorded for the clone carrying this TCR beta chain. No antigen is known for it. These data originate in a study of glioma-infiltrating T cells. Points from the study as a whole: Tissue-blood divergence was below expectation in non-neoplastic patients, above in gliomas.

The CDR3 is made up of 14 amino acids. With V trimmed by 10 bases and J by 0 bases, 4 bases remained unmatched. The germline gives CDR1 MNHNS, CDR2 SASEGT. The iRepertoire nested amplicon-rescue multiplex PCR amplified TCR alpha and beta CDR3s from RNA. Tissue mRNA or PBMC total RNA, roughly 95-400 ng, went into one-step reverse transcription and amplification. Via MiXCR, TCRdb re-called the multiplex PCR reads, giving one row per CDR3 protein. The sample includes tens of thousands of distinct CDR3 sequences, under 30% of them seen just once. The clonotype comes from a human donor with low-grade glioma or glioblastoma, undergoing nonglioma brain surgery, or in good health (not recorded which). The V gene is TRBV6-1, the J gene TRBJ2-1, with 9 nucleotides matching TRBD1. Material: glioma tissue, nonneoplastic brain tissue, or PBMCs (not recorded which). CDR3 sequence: CATQDRGSYNEQFF. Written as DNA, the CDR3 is TGTGCCACCCAGGACAGGGGCTCCTACAATGAGCAGTTCTTC.